This T cell receptor beta chain was recorded in a study of CD8+ T cells in alopecia areata. As concerns this clone: As yet, its antigen is unknown.

This CDR3 contains 14 residues. V lost 3 bases, J lost 3 bases, and 14 bases lay in between. Per the germline V gene, CDR1 is SQVTM and CDR2 is ANQGSEA. RNA extraction was followed by reverse transcription into cDNA, which acted as the sequencing template. Data came from immunoSEQ multiplex PCR; TCRdb stores just in-frame clones and leaves some out. In the table there are approximately 100,000 clones, about 60% of which are singletons. Notes on the study in general: Relative to normal scalp, lesional scalp, especially alopecia totalis/universalis, showed higher clonality. Normal-skin resident alphabeta T cells also appear among scalp sample sequences.

The TCR was taken from a human donor in good health. The sequenced sample consisted of CD4+ T cells sorted from blood. V gene TRBV29-1 combines with J gene TRBJ1-1; perhaps TRBD1 as D (6 bases). The CDR3 DNA reads TGCAGCGTTGATGGGGGGCGCCGGGACACTGAAGCTTTCTTT. Its translation: CSVDGGRRDTEAFF.